The source of this TCR beta chain is a study of human T cells and chemical hapten exposure. For the study at large: Minor pooled library volume differences mainly drove per-sample TCR yield variation.

This clonotype was seen only a few times. Its antigen is unidentified. The study, taken as a whole, reports: DPC sensitization left the count of TCRs above 1 in 1000 unchanged.

CDR3 size: 12 residues. Per the germline V gene, CDR1 is ENHRY and CDR2 is SYGVKD. V was clipped by 4 bases and J by 5 bases, with 8 bases between them. Separate cDNA molecules received unique molecular identifiers, which the library attached to them. TCRdb re-called the RACE reads with MiXCR, one entry per CDR3 protein. The repertoire holds over 100,000 distinct CDR3 sequences, approximately 9.5% seen once, with around 2% in the top ten. Noted time point: healthy volunteer bleed at 2 weeks. It was from unfractionated whole blood that total RNA was extracted. The sequenced sample consisted of whole blood. The chain employs TRBV10-3 and TRBJ1-2, with unresolved D. The source is a male donor in good health. Some clones in this sample may be carry-over from other donors' samples. CDR3 coding DNA: TGTGCCATCAGTGGGGATTTGTATGGCTACACCTTC. Its protein is CAISGDLYGYTF.